Below are 26 T cell receptor beta chains sequenced from a single sample in a study of regulatory T cells in long-lasting Graves disease (dated by TCRdb to the early 2020s). The protocol used for the library was multiplex PCR. The sequencing machine was an Illumina HiSeq 4000. iRepertoire HTBI primers and Arm-PCR amplification of CDR3 regions were used to construct TCR beta libraries. TCRdb ran its own pipeline on the public reads, namely fastp trimming at Q25 and MiXCR clone calling, and kept in-frame beta chains. Each CDR3 protein appears once, grouped with its most common genes and DNA. The sample table lists fewer than 600,000 distinct CDR3 sequences, 22% of them with a count of one. The ten most abundant clones make up 13% of the sample. What the time point label conveys for this sample: persistent/refractory GD, antithyroid drugs over 5 years with positive TRAb. For both TCR sequencing and RNA sequencing, RNA was extracted from PBMCs in TRIzol.

Sequencing was performed on peripheral blood mononuclear cells (PBMCs), taken when the disease was refractory, from a patient treated with antithyroid drugs. These receptors were obtained from a female donor with Graves disease.

To note about this clonotype: This may arise from a read error, as a much more abundant clone is one base away. The rearrangement links TRBV20-1 to TRBJ2-7; TRBD1 agrees at 9 bases. CDR3 size: 13 residues. With V trimmed by 6 bases and J by 2 bases, 5 bases remained unmatched. Germline CDR1 and CDR2: DFQATT and SNEGSKA (reference sequence). CDR3 sequence reads: CSAAGTGTYEQYF. The DNA of the CDR3 is TGCAGTGCCGCCGGGACAGGGACCTACGAGCAGTACTTC.

This clonotype was observed many times. The chain carries TRBV28 and TRBJ1-5, with D possibly being TRBD1 (5 bases). V was shortened by 3 bases and J by 3 bases, with 9 bases between the two germline ends. This CDR3 is 14 amino acids long. The germline CDR1 and CDR2 sequences are MDHEN and SYDVKM. In DNA, the CDR3 is TGTGCCAGCAGTTTTTCGGGGGTCAATCAGCCCCAGCATTTT. It translates to CASSFSGVNQPQHF.

Worth noting for this clonotype: A much more abundant neighbour one base away suggests this may be a read error. This chain connects TRBV2 to TRBJ1-4; D remains ambiguous. The CDR3 covers 15 residues. The germline gives CDR1 SNHLY, CDR2 FYNNEI. The V end lost 1 base, the J end lost 8 bases, and 14 bases lay between the germline ends. DNA of the CDR3: TGTGCCAGCAGTGAAGGGGGAGCCCGAGGGGAAAAACTGTTTTTT. It translates to CASSEGGARGEKLFF.

This clonotype has ten or more counts. The chain carries TRBV6-5 and TRBJ1-2, with D possibly matching TRBD1 (5 bases). Germline V gene data show CDR1 as MNHEY and CDR2 as SVGAGI. The CDR3 is 13 amino acids. V lost 0 bases and J 8 bases, leaving 10 bases between the germline ends. The CDR3 loop is CASSYSWDGGYTF. CDR3 nucleotide sequence: TGTGCCAGCAGTTACTCGTGGGACGGGGGCTACACCTTC.

This clonotype was counted only a few times. The junction does not match germline at one end; this may be a read error. The chain couples TRBV7-9 to TRBJ1-4; D not resolved. The CDR3 has 11 amino acids. The germline V gene has CDR1 SEHNR and CDR2 FQNEAQ (reference sequence). The CDR3 nucleotides read TGTGCCAGCAGCTTAGATGAAAAGCCACTTTTT. This translates into CASSLDEKPLF.

The rearrangement joins TRBV5-1 to TRBJ1-2; D is unresolved. Germline V gene sequence: CDR1 SGHRS, CDR2 YFSETQ. The CDR3 loop spans 12 amino acids. Trimming left V 5 bases short and J 8 bases short, with 13 bases between. The CDR3 DNA reads as TGCGCCAGCAGACCCTCAGTCGGCGGCTACACCTTC. Protein product: CASRPSVGGYTF.

Remarks on this clonotype: A read error may account for a junction end that differs from germline. This chain links TRBV6-2 or TRBV6-3 with TRBJ2-7; TRBD2 agrees at 10 bases. The germline gives CDR1 MNHEY, CDR2 SVGEGT. The CDR3 is made up of 14 amino acids. The CDR3 sequence is CAGRIAGGIYEQYF. The CDR3 bases are TGTGCCGGCAGGATAGCGGGGGGCATATACGAGCAGTACTTC.

This clonotype was picked up many times. The V gene is TRBV11-2, the J gene TRBJ2-2, with D possibly matching TRBD1 (5 bases). Germline values: CDR1 SGHAT, CDR2 FQNNGV. The ends were cut back, 0 bases at V and 6 bases at J, with 11 bases in the middle. This CDR3 is built from 15 residues. The DNA for the CDR3 is TGTGCCAGCAGCTTAGATCAAGGGGTGGCCGGGGAGCTGTTTTTT. This codes for CASSLDQGVAGELFF.

V usage is TRBV6-2 or TRBV6-3 and J usage is TRBJ1-1; 7 bases are a match to TRBD1. After removal of 8 bases from V and 1 base from J, the junction contained 7 bases not matched to a gene. Germline values: CDR1 MNHEY, CDR2 SVGEGT. This CDR3 is built from 14 residues. The CDR3 sequence is CASLRPGGNTEAFF. The CDR3 region has the DNA TGTGCCAGCCTGAGACCAGGGGGGAACACTGAAGCTTTCTTT.

This clonotype was seen many times. This chain links TRBV6-5 with TRBJ1-2; perhaps TRBD1 as D (5 bases). CDR1 MNHEY and CDR2 SVGAGI come from the germline V gene. CDR3 length equals 14 residues. Trimming removed 3 bases at V and 5 bases at J, with 13 bases between. The DNA for the CDR3 is TGTGCCAGCAGTTATATCCGGGACCCATATGGCTACACCTTC. It encodes CASSYIRDPYGYTF.

Many counts were recorded for this clonotype. The CDR3, as DNA: TGTGCCAGCAAAAAGGGTGGGCAGGGGGCGAAAGAGCAGTACTTC. It is translated as CASKKGGQGAKEQYF. The chain has TRBV6-1 and TRBJ2-7; TRBD1 matches 8 bases. The CDR3 length is 15 residues. V lost 7 bases, J lost 7 bases, and 15 bases stayed unmatched. Germline V gives CDR1 MNHNS, CDR2 SASEGT.

V usage is TRBV12-5 and J usage is TRBJ2-7; D is perhaps TRBD1 or TRBD2 (5 bases each). The CDR3 has 14 amino acids. The V end was cut by 10 bases, the J end by 7 bases, with 23 bases between. Germline lookup yields CDR1 LGHNT and CDR2 FRNRAP. In DNA, the CDR3 is TGTGCTACTACCGGGACGGATGTACCGGGGGAGCAGTACTTC. Its translation is CATTGTDVPGEQYF.

A few counts support this clonotype. The chain employs TRBV7-2 and TRBJ1-3, with D unclear. Germline CDR1 and CDR2: SGHTA and FQGNSA. The CDR3 contains 15 residues. V dropped 1 base and J dropped 2 bases, with 9 bases sitting between them. The CDR3 loop is CASSLVPDPGNTIYF. CDR3 bases: TGTGCCAGCAGCTTAGTTCCGGACCCTGGAAACACCATATATTTT.

A few counts support this clonotype. V and J are TRBV20-1 and TRBJ1-6; tentative D call: TRBD1 (6 bases). The CDR3 is 14 amino acids. Deletions cut 6 bases from V and 5 bases from J, with 14 bases between. Germline loops: CDR1 DFQATT, CDR2 SNEGSKA (reference sequence). The CDR3: CSASTGHHNSPLHF. The CDR3 DNA is TGCAGTGCCAGTACGGGACACCATAATTCACCCCTCCACTTT.

This clonotype was detected ten times or more. The genes are TRBV6-1 and TRBJ2-7, with D possibly being TRBD2 (6 bases). Germline V lookup: CDR1 MNHNS, CDR2 SASEGT. This CDR3 comprises 15 residues. Trimming left V 4 bases short and J 2 bases short, with 15 bases between. CDR3 loop: CASSGLGAGTYEQYF. CDR3 DNA sequence: TGTGCCAGCAGTGGCCTTGGAGCGGGCACCTACGAGCAGTACTTC.

In its sample, this clonotype was seen a few times. The V gene is TRBV6-2 or TRBV6-3, the J gene TRBJ1-5, with D possibly being TRBD1 (6 bases). Trimming removed 4 bases at V and 7 bases at J, with 11 bases between. Germline CDR1 and CDR2: MNHEY and SVGEGT. The CDR3 loop spans 13 amino acids. This CDR3 reads CASSSNRDQPQHF. CDR3 in DNA: TGTGCCAGCAGTTCCAACAGGGACCAGCCCCAGCATTTT.

This clonotype was recorded many times. Written as DNA, the CDR3 is TGTGCCAGCAGTTCGCTATACTTAGGGGGAAGGTGGATGAACACTGAAGCTTTCTTT. Encoded protein: CASSSLYLGGRWMNTEAFF. The V gene is TRBV28, the J gene TRBJ1-1; the D gene is possibly TRBD1 (6 bases). The ends were cut back, 4 bases at V and 0 bases at J, with 24 bases in the middle. The length of the CDR3 is 19 residues. Germline V gene data show CDR1 as MDHEN and CDR2 as SYDVKM. Together with reference TRBV28 and TRBJ1-1, the CDR3 gives the full variable domain: DVKVTQSSRYLVKRTGEKVFLECVQDMDHENMFWYRQDPGLGLRLIYFSYDVKMKEKGDIPEGYSVSREKKERFSLILESASTNQTSMYLCASSSLYLGGRWMNTEAFFGQGTRLTVV.

The chain has TRBV6-5 and TRBJ1-2, with 7 nucleotides matching TRBD1. The CDR3 extends over 15 amino acids. The germline V gene has CDR1 MNHEY and CDR2 SVGAGI. Trimming removed 3 bases from V and 4 bases from J; junction bases left unmatched: 8. The CDR3 nucleotides read TGTGCCAGCAGTTATTTCGACAGGGAAGTCTATGGCTACACCTTC. Protein sequence: CASSYFDREVYGYTF.

This clonotype was detected only a few times. The V and J genes are TRBV16 and TRBJ1-2; 10 bases map to TRBD1. Germline assignment: CDR1 KGHSY and CDR2 FQNENV. CDR3 size: 13 residues. Unmatched junction bases numbered 7, after V lost 3 bases and J lost 12 bases. Here the CDR3 reads CASSHGQGVTNTF. The CDR3, as DNA: TGTGCCAGCAGCCATGGACAGGGGGTAACGAACACCTTC.

This clonotype has a count of ten or more. V and J are TRBV15 and TRBJ2-5; 7 nucleotides align to TRBD1. The J segment lost 0 bases and the V segment lost 3 bases, leaving 7 bases of the junction unmatched. The germline gives CDR1 LNHNV, CDR2 YYDKDF (reference sequence). CDR3 length equals 16 residues. The CDR3 here is CATSRGDRANQETQYF. CDR3 DNA: TGTGCCACCAGCAGGGGAGACAGGGCAAACCAAGAGACCCAGTACTTC.

The rearrangement uses TRBV20-1 and TRBJ2-7; 10 nucleotides align to TRBD2. Germline lookup yields CDR1 DFQATT and CDR2 SNEGSKA (reference sequence). This CDR3 comprises 14 residues. With 1 base clipped from V and 2 bases from J, the junction kept 2 bases outside the gene matches. CDR3 amino acids: CSARAAGGPYEQYF. The CDR3 DNA reads TGCAGTGCTAGAGCAGCGGGGGGGCCCTACGAGCAGTACTTC.

In regard to this clonotype: Here the CDR3 omits its conserved ending phenylalanine or tryptophan, so a read error is the likely source. Because the CDR3's place on the DNA is in doubt, the DNA is left out and the CDR3 is given as listed by TCRdb. V gene TRBV7-8 combines with J gene TRBJ2-7; TRBD2 is taken as the D call from the table, unchecked against the DNA. Germline CDR1 reads SGHVS; CDR2 reads FQNEAQ. The CDR3 has 8 amino acids, counting both end residues. The CDR3 is CASSRAAG.

This clonotype came up a few times. J is TRBJ2-5 and V is TRBV7-9; 12 positions match TRBD2. J gave up 5 bases and V 4 bases, and 8 bases lay outside the gene matches. Per the germline V gene, CDR1 is SEHNR and CDR2 is FQNEAQ (reference sequence). This CDR3 has 16 amino acids. CDR3 region: CASSSGLAGIRETQYF. The CDR3 DNA follows: TGTGCCAGCAGCTCCGGACTAGCGGGGATTAGGGAGACCCAGTACTTC.

The J gene is TRBJ2-5, the V gene TRBV7-8; D tentatively reads TRBD1 or TRBD2 (5 bases each). V dropped 3 bases and J dropped 4 bases, with 15 bases sitting between them. The CDR3 covers 15 residues. Germline V gene sequence: CDR1 SGHVS, CDR2 FQNEAQ. The CDR3 DNA reads as TGTGCCAGCAGCTTTCGTCGGGGCCGCCGAGAGACCCAGTACTTC. It codes for CASSFRRGRRETQYF.

The gene calls are TRBV3-1 and TRBJ2-7, with D maybe TRBD2 (6 bases). With 4 bases removed from V and 0 bases from J, the gap between germline ends came to 10 bases. CDR1 and CDR2 from the germline V gene are LGHDT and YNNKEL (reference sequence). The CDR3 covers 14 residues. CDR3 region: CASSPGDFSYEQYF. Written as DNA, the CDR3 is TGTGCCAGCAGCCCGGGGGACTTCTCCTACGAGCAGTACTTC.

The gene calls are TRBV5-6 and TRBJ1-1; D call uncertain. This CDR3 has 13 residues. V lost 4 bases, J lost 8 bases, and 15 bases lay in between. CDR1 and CDR2 from the germline V gene are SGHDT and YYEEEE. The DNA for the CDR3 is TGTGCCAGCAGCCCCCCCGGGGTGTGGGAAGCTTTCTTT. It specifies CASSPPGVWEAFF. Full variable domain (rest looked up from reference TRBV5-6 and TRBJ1-1): DAGVTQSPTHLIKTRGQQVTLRCSPKSGHDTVSWYQQALGQGPQFIFQYYEEEERQRGNFPDRFSGHQFPNYSSELNVNALLLGDSALYLCASSPPGVWEAFFGQGTRLTVV.